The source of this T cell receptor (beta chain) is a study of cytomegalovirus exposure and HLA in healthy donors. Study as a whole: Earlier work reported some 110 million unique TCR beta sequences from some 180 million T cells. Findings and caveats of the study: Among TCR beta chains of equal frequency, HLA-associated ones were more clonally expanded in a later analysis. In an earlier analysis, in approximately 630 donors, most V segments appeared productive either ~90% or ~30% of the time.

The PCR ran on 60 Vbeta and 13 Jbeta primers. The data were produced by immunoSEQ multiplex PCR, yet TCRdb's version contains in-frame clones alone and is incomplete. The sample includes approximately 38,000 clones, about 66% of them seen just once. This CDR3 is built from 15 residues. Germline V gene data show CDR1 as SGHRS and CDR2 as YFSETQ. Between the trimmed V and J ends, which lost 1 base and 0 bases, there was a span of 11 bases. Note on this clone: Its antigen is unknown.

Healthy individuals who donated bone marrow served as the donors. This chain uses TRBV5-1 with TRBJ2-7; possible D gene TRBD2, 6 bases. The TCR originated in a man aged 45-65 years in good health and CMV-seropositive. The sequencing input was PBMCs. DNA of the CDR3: TGCGCCAGCAGCTTGAATAGCGGTAGCTCCTACGAGCAGTACTTC. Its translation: CASSLNSGSSYEQYF.